Described below is a single T cell receptor (beta chain) sequence and its context. Sequence at one end of the junction differs from germline and may be a read error. The data originate from a study of blood T cell repertoires in COVID-19. Study in general: Samples taken during acute and convalescent COVID-19 were collected in the United States, Italy and Spain. T cells, B-cell-depleted T cells, or PBMCs provided the cDNA or gDNA that served as material.

The CDR3 sequence is 12 residues long. Germline V CDR1 and CDR2: SEHNR, FQNEAQ (reference sequence). Self-reported history from a screening survey and questionnaire set each donor's cohort. Authors' processing steps: Nucleated cell counts were estimated from reference gene primer amplification. The assay was immunoSEQ multiplex PCR, and TCRdb's table has in-frame clones only and misses some. D and trimming come from the DNA, and the V and J calls and clone size come from that table. The table shows about 260,000 clones, with 70% to 90% occurring only once. The source material was PBMCs or T cells enriched from blood (not recorded which). The clonotype originates from a woman between 25 and 40 years old with acute COVID-19. The rearrangement uses TRBV7-9 and TRBJ2-3; tentative D call: TRBD1 (7 bases). CDR3 nucleotide sequence: TGTGCCAGCAGCTTAGGGCTAGCCCAGGGGGGTTTT. This sequence encodes CASSLGLAQGGF.